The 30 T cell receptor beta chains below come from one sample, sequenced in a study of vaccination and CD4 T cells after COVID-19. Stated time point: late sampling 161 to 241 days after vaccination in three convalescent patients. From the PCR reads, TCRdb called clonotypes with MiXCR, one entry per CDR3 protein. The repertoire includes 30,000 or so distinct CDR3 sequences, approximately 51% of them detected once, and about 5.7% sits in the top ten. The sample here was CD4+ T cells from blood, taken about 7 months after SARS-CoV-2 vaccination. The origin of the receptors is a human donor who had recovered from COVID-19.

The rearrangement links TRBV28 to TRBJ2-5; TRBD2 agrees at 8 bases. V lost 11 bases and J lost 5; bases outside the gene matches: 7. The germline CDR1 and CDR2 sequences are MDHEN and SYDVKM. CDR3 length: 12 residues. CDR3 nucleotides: TGTGCCGCAGCGGGAGTATTTGAGACCCAGTACTTC. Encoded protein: CAAAGVFETQYF.

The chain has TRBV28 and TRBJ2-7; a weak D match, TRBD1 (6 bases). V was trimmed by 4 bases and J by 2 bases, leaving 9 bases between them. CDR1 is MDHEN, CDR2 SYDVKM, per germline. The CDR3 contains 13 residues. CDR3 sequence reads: CASSSGEPYEQYF. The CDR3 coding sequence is TGTGCCAGCAGTTCAGGGGAACCCTACGAGCAGTACTTC.

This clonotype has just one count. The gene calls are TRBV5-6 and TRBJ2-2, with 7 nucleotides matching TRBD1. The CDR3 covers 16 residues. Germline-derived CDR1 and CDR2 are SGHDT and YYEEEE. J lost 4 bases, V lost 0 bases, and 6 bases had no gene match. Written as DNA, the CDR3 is TGTGCCAGCAGCTTGGGAAGGGGGCCGGGCACCGGGGAGCTGTTTTTT. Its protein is CASSLGRGPGTGELFF.

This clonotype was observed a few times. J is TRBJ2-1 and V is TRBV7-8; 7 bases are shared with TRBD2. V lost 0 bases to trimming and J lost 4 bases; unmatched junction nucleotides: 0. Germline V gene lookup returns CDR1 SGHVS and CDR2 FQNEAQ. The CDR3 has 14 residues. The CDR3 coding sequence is TGTGCCAGCAGCTTAGCGGGAGGGTACAATGAGCAGTTCTTC. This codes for CASSLAGGYNEQFF.

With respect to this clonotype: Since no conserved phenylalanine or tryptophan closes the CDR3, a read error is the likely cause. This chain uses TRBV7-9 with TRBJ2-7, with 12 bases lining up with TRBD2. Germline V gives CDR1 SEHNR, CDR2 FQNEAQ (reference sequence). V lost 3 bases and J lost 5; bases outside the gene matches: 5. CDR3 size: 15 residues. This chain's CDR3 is CASSLTSGRGNEQYL. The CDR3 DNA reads TGTGCCAGCAGCTTGACTAGCGGGAGAGGTAACGAGCAGTACCTC.

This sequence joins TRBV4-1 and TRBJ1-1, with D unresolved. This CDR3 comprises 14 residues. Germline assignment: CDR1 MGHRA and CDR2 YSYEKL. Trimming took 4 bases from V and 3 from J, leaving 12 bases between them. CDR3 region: CASSLGMSHTEAFF. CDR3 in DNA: TGCGCCAGCAGCCTGGGAATGAGCCACACTGAAGCTTTCTTT.

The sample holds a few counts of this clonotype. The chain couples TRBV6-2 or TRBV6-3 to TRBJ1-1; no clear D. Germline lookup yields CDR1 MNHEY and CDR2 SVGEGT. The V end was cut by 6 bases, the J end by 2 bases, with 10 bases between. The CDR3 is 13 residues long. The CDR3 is CASSGLENTEAFF. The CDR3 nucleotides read TGTGCCAGCAGCGGACTGGAAAACACTGAAGCTTTCTTT.

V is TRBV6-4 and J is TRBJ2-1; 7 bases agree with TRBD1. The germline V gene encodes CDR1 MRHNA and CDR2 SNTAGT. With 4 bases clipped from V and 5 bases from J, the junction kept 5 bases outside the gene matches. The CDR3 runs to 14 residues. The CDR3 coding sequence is TGTGCCAGCAGTGCAGGGGGATGGAACAATGAGCAGTTCTTC. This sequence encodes CASSAGGWNNEQFF.

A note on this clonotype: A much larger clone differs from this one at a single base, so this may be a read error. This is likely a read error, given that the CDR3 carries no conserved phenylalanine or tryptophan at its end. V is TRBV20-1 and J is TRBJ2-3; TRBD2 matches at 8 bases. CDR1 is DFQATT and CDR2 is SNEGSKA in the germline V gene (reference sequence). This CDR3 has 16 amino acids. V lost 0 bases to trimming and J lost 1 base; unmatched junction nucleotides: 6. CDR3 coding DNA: TGCAGTGCTAGAGATGCCGGGAGGGCCGGCACAGATACGCAGTATCTT. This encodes CSARDAGRAGTDTQYL.

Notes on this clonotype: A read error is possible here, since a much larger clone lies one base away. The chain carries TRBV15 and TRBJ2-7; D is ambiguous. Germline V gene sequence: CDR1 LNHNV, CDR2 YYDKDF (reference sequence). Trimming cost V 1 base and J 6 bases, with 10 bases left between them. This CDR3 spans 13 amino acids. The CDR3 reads CATSRGIVREQYF. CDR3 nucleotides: TGTGCCACCAGCAGAGGCATTGTACGCGAGCAGTACTTC.

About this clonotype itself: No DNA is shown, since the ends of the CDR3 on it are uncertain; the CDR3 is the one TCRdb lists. Here the CDR3 reads CISVSEGRDVGSNQPQHF. V and J are TRBV7-5 and TRBJ1-5; TRBD1 is taken as the D call from the table, unchecked against the DNA. TRBV7-5 is flagged as a pseudogene. The CDR3 is 18 residues long, ends included.

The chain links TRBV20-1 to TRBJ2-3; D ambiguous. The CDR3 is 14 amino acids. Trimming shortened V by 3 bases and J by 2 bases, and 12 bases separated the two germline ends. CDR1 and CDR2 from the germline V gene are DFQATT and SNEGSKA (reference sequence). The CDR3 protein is CSASDNLSTDTQYF. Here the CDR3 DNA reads TGCAGTGCTAGTGACAACTTATCCACAGATACGCAGTATTTT.

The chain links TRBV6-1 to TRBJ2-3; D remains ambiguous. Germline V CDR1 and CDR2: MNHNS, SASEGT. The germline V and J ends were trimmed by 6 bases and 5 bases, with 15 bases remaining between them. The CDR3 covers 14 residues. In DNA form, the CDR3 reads TGTGCCAGCAGCCCGGTAATGGGTGAAGATACGCAGTATTTT. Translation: CASSPVMGEDTQYF.

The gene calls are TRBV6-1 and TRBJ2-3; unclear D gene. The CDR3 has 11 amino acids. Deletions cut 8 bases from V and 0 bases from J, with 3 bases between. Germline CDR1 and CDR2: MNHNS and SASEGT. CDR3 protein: CASASTDTQYF. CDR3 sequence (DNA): TGTGCCAGCGCCAGCACAGATACGCAGTATTTT.

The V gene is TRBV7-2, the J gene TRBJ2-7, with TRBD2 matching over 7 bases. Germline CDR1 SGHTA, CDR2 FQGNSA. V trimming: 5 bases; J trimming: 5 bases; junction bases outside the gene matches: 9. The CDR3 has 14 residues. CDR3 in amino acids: CASSRSSGPDEQYF. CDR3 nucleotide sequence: TGTGCCAGCAGCCGCTCTAGCGGACCAGACGAGCAGTACTTC. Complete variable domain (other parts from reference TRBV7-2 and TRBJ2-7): GAGVSQSPSNKVTEKGKDVELRCDPISGHTALYWYRQSLGQGLEFLIYFQGNSAPDKSGLPSDRFSAERTGGSVSTLTIQRTQQEDSAVYLCASSRSSGPDEQYFGPGTRLTVT.

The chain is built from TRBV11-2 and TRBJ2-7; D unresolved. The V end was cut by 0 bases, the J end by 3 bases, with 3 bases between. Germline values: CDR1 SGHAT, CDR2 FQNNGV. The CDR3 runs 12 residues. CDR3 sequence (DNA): TGTGCCAGCAGCTTAGATGTCTACGAGCAGTACTTC. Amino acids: CASSLDVYEQYF.

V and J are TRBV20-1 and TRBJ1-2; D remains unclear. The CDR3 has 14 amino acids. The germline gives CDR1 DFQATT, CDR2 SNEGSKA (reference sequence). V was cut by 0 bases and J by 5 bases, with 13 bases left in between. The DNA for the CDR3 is TGCAGTGCTAGAGAGGCCGGGGAGACGTATGGCTACACCTTC. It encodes CSAREAGETYGYTF.

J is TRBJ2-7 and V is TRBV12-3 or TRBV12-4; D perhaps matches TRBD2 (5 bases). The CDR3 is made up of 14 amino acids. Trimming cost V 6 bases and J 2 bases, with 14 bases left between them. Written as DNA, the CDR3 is TGTGCCAGCAGCCCTGACATCGGGACCTACGAGCAGTACTTC. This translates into CASSPDIGTYEQYF.

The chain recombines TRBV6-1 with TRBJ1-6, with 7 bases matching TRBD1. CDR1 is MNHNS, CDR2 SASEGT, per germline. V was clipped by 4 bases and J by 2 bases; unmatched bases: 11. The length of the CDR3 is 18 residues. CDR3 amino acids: CASSARSDRRPYNSPLHF. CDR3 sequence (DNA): TGTGCCAGCAGTGCCCGATCGGACAGGCGGCCCTATAATTCACCCCTCCACTTT.

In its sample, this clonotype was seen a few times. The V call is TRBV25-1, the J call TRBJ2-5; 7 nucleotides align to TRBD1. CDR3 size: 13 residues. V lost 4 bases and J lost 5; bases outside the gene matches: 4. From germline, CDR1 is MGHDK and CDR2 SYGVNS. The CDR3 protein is CASSGQGRETQYF. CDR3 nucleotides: TGTGCCAGCAGTGGACAGGGTCGGGAGACCCAGTACTTC.

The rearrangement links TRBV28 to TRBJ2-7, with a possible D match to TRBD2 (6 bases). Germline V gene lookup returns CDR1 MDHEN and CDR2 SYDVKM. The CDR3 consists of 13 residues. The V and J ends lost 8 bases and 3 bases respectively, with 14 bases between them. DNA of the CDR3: TGTGCCAGCTTGGGCGGGGACCACTACGAGCAGTACTTC. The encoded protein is CASLGGDHYEQYF.

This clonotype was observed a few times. CDR3 protein: CSALAGNSYEQYF. CDR3 bases: TGCAGTGCTCTAGCGGGCAACTCCTACGAGCAGTACTTC. This sequence joins TRBV20-1 and TRBJ2-7; 8 bases agree with TRBD2. The junction had 3 bases not matched to a gene; V was cut back by 5 bases and J by 0 bases. Germline CDR1 is DFQATT and CDR2 is SNEGSKA (reference sequence). The CDR3 runs to 13 residues.

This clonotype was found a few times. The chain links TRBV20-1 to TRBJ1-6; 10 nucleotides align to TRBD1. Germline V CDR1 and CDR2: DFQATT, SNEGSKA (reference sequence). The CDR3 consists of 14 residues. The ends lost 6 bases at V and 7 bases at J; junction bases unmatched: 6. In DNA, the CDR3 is TGCAGTGCGCAACCGGGACAGGGGAATTCACCCCTCCACTTT. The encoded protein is CSAQPGQGNSPLHF.

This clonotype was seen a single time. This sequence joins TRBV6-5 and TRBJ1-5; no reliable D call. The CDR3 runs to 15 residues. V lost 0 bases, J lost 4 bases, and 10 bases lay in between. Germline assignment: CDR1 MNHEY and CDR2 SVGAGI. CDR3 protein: CASSYSILRNQPQHF. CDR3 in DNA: TGTGCCAGCAGTTACTCGATTCTCAGAAATCAGCCCCAGCATTTT.

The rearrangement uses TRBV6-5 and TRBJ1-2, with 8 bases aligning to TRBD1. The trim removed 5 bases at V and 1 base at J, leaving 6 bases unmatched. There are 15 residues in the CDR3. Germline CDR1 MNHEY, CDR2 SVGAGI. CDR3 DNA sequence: TGTGCCAGCAGTCCCTCGACAGGGGTTAACTATGGCTACACCTTC. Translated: CASSPSTGVNYGYTF.

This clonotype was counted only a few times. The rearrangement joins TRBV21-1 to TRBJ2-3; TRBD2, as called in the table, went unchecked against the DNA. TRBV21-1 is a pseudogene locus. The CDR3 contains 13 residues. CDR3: CASSTKLADTQYF. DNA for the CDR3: TGTGCCAGCAGCACGAAGCTAGCGGATACGCAGTATTTT.

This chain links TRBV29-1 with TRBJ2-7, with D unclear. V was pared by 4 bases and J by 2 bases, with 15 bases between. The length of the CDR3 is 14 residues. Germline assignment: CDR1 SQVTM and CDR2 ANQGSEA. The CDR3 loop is CSVVLPLLPYEQYF. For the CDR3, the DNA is TGCAGCGTTGTACTGCCTCTTCTTCCCTACGAGCAGTACTTC.

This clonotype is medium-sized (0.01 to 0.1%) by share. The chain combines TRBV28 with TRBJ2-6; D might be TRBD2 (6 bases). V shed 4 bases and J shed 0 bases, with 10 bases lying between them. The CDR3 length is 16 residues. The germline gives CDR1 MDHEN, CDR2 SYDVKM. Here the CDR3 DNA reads TGTGCCAGCAGTTCGGGAGAGAGCTCTGGGGCCAACGTCCTGACTTTC. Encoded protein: CASSSGESSGANVLTF.

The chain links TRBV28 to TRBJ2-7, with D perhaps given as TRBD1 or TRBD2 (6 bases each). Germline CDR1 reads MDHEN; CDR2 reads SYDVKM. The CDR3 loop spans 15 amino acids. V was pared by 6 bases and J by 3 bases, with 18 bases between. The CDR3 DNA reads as TGTGCCAGCAGCCTAGGGGGGACTGAAATCTACGAGCAGTACTTC. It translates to CASSLGGTEIYEQYF.

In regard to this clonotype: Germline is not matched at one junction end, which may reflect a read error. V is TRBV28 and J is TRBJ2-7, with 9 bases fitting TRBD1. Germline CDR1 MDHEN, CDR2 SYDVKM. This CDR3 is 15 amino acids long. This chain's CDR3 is CTSSIHGTGPYEQYF. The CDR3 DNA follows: TGTACCAGCAGTATCCACGGGACAGGGCCCTACGAGCAGTACTTC.